This TCR beta chain was identified during a study of Graves' ophthalmopathy and Graves' hyperthyroidism. RNA served as the template for amplifying TCR beta CDR3 regions. RT-PCR was first run with HTBI primers, then multiplex PCR in a second round. Each CDR3 protein is one row after TCRdb ran MiXCR on the multiplex PCR reads. The sample gives about 370,000 distinct CDR3 sequences, about 16% of which show up once; 1.5% to 2% is in the top ten. In this sample, this clonotype turned up many times. The CDR3 runs to 14 residues. CDR1 MDHEN and CDR2 SYDVKM come from the germline V gene. The J segment lost 1 base and the V segment lost 8 bases, leaving 3 bases of the junction unmatched.

Sequencing was carried out using peripheral blood. This chain uses TRBV28 with TRBJ2-4; 9 bases align to TRBD2. The sequence derives from a woman between 18 and 29 years old with Graves' ophthalmopathy. The CDR3 protein is CASAGGAAKNIQYF. The CDR3 DNA sequence: TGTGCCAGCGCGGGGGGGGCGGCCAAAAACATTCAGTACTTC.